The 7 T cell receptor beta chains given below trace back to one sample, sequenced in a study of control samples from healthy donors and cancer patients. The table came from immunoSEQ multiplex PCR; TCRdb's copy has only in-frame clones and leaves some out. The sample has over 85,000 clones; roughly nine tenths are singletons. What was sequenced was PBMCs. The receptors stem from a woman aged 45-65 years with colorectal cancer.

J is TRBJ1-2 and V is TRBV5-6; D remains ambiguous. CDR1 and CDR2 from the germline V gene are SGHDT and YYEEEE. The length of the CDR3 is 17 residues. V lost 4 bases to trimming and J lost 3 bases, with 22 bases between them. CDR3 bases: TGTGCCAGCAGCGAACCCTCCTTCTATGAATTCGACTATGGCTACACCTTC. This gives the protein CASSEPSFYEFDYGYTF.

The rearrangement links TRBV6-5 to TRBJ1-1, with 7 nucleotides matching TRBD1. CDR3 size: 14 residues. Looked up from germline, CDR1 is MNHEY and CDR2 is SVGAGI. Unmatched junction bases numbered 1, after V lost 0 bases and J lost 3 bases. DNA of the CDR3: TGTGCCAGCAGTTACTCGACAGGGTACACTGAAGCTTTCTTT. Protein: CASSYSTGYTEAFF.

The chain recombines TRBV11-2 with TRBJ2-7; D uncertain. Germline V CDR1 and CDR2: SGHAT, FQNNGV. V lost 0 bases and J lost 2, with 14 bases in between. The CDR3 runs to 16 residues. The CDR3 DNA reads TGTGCCAGCAGCTTAGATCAAGGGTCCGTTACCTACGAGCAGTACGTC. Protein: CASSLDQGSVTYEQYV.

This sequence joins TRBV7-9 and TRBJ2-4, with 7 nucleotides matching TRBD1. J gave up 1 base and V 2 bases, and 5 bases lay outside the gene matches. The germline gives CDR1 SEHNR, CDR2 FQNEAQ (reference sequence). This CDR3 is 16 amino acids long. CDR3 in amino acids: CASSLRGLEAKNIQYF. The CDR3 DNA reads as TGTGCCAGCAGCTTAAGGGGGCTTGAGGCCAAAAACATTCAGTACTTC.

The rearrangement uses TRBV6-6 and TRBJ2-3, with a possible D match to TRBD1 (5 bases). CDR3 length equals 16 residues. The germline V and J ends were trimmed by 6 bases and 2 bases, with 18 bases remaining between them. The germline V gene has CDR1 MNHNY and CDR2 SVGAGI (reference sequence). As DNA, the CDR3 is TGTGCCAGCAGCCGAAACAGGCCTACCTTCACAGATACGCAGTATTTT. Translated, it gives CASSRNRPTFTDTQYF.

This clone occurred many times. This chain connects TRBV18 to TRBJ2-3, with D tentatively TRBD1 (6 bases). The germline CDR1 and CDR2 sequences are KGHSH and LQKENI. The CDR3 totals 14 residues. V gave up 5 bases and J gave up 3 bases, with 12 bases separating them. CDR3 region: CASSALTGTDTQYF. CDR3 nucleotide sequence: TGTGCCAGCTCAGCCCTAACAGGGACAGATACGCAGTATTTT.

In the case of this clone: Other DNA sequences in the sample encode the same CDR3. The V call is TRBV5-1, the J call TRBJ2-5, with 8 bases identical to TRBD2. After removal of 2 bases from V and 5 bases from J, the junction contained 8 bases not matched to a gene. Germline lookup yields CDR1 SGHRS and CDR2 YFSETQ. This CDR3 is built from 15 residues. The CDR3 region is CASSLGRGAGETQYF. CDR3 nucleotide sequence: TGCGCCAGCAGCTTAGGGCGGGGGGCTGGGGAGACCCAGTACTTC.